What follows is one T cell receptor (beta chain) and its context. This sample stems from a study of blood T cell repertoires in COVID-19. CDR1 MNHEY and CDR2 SMNVEV come from the germline V gene (reference sequence). This CDR3 is 16 amino acids long. V was pared by 3 bases and J by 4 bases, with 15 bases between. Profiled with immunoSEQ multiplex PCR; TCRdb holds only in-frame clones, not every one. The data show 360,000 or so clones, around nine tenths seen once. V usage is TRBV27 and J usage is TRBJ2-2; D is ambiguous. Specimen: PBMCs or T cells enriched from blood (not recorded which). The TCR was taken from a woman under 40 who had been exposed to COVID-19. CDR3 nucleotides: TGTGCCAGCAGTTTGCTTAACCAAAGAGGCACCGGGGAGCTGTTTTTT. Translating gives CASSLLNQRGTGELFF.